This passage covers 20 T cell receptor beta chains from one sample sequenced in a study of shared clonotypes between healthy human individuals. The assay was immunoSEQ multiplex PCR, and TCRdb's table has in-frame clones only and misses some. Of more than 2,000,000 clones in the sample, over 85% are singletons; the top ten hold approximately 0.4%. The specimen was naive CD4+ T cells from PBMCs. As to subset: CD45RA+ positively selected. The receptors shown here come from a man younger than 35 in good health. Some clones in this sample may be carry-over from other donors' samples.

V usage is TRBV5-1 and J usage is TRBJ2-3; D remains ambiguous. Between the trimmed V and J ends, which lost 3 bases and 5 bases, there was a span of 16 bases. Germline CDR1 SGHRS, CDR2 YFSETQ. This CDR3 is built from 15 residues. The CDR3 bases are TGCGCCAGCAGCTCTAACTACCCCGCGGAAGATACGCAGTATTTT. Residues: CASSSNYPAEDTQYF.

J is TRBJ2-5 and V is TRBV7-6; D may be TRBD1 (7 bases). The CDR3 runs to 16 residues. CDR1 and CDR2 (germline): SGHVS, FNYEAQ. The ends were cut back, 4 bases at V and 4 bases at J, with 19 bases in the middle. Written as DNA, the CDR3 is TGTGCCAGCAGCTACTTTACAGGGGACTGGGGAGAGACCCAGTACTTC. Encoded protein: CASSYFTGDWGETQYF.

The chain couples TRBV7-2 to TRBJ2-2; D not certain. Trimming took 6 bases from V and 0 from J, leaving 14 bases between them. Germline V lookup: CDR1 SGHTA, CDR2 FQGNSA. The CDR3 length is 16 residues. CDR3 nucleotide sequence: TGTGCCAGCAGTCCTTCTGCTGTCGCGAACACCGGGGAGCTGTTTTTT. As protein: CASSPSAVANTGELFF.

The chain joins TRBV28 to TRBJ2-7; the D is unclear. The CDR3 totals 12 residues. CDR1 and CDR2 (germline): MDHEN, SYDVKM. V gave up 4 bases and J gave up 7 bases, with 11 bases separating them. The CDR3 loop is CASSSRSPEQYF. CDR3 nucleotide sequence: TGTGCCAGCAGTTCCCGATCCCCAGAGCAGTACTTC. Variable domain in full (rest from reference TRBV28 and TRBJ2-7): DVKVTQSSRYLVKRTGEKVFLECVQDMDHENMFWYRQDPGLGLRLIYFSYDVKMKEKGDIPEGYSVSREKKERFSLILESASTNQTSMYLCASSSRSPEQYFGPGTRLTVT.

The chain recombines TRBV5-5 with TRBJ1-4; D is unresolved. Germline V lookup: CDR1 SGHKS, CDR2 YYEKEE (reference sequence). V was cut by 4 bases and J by 7 bases, with 11 bases left in between. This CDR3 is built from 13 residues. The CDR3 nucleotides read TGTGCCAGCAGCCGATTAACGGCTGAAAAACTGTTTTTT. This sequence encodes CASSRLTAEKLFF.

This chain joins TRBV28 and TRBJ2-7, with D possibly being TRBD1 (6 bases). Germline V lookup: CDR1 MDHEN, CDR2 SYDVKM. The CDR3 length is 12 residues. V dropped 6 bases and J dropped 3 bases, with 9 bases sitting between them. CDR3 residues: CASSGTYYEQYF. The CDR3 DNA is TGTGCCAGCAGCGGGACATACTACGAGCAGTACTTC.

This CDR3 reads CASSSTGLGNTIYF. The DNA for the CDR3 is TGTGCCAGCAGCTCAACGGGGCTTGGAAACACCATATATTTT. The chain recombines TRBV7-8 with TRBJ1-3; D may be TRBD1 (5 bases). This CDR3 is 14 amino acids long. V lost 4 bases and J lost 3, with 10 bases in between. CDR1 and CDR2 (germline): SGHVS, FQNEAQ.

The gene calls are TRBV20-1 and TRBJ2-1, with D unclear. Germline V gene data show CDR1 as DFQATT and CDR2 as SNEGSKA (reference sequence). The CDR3 length is 11 residues. The V end was cut by 0 bases, the J end by 7 bases, with 4 bases between. CDR3 sequence (DNA): TGCAGTGCTAGAGAATGGAATGAGCAGTTCTTC. Translating it yields CSAREWNEQFF.

This clone has only one observation. The chain uses TRBV5-1 and TRBJ1-2, with D perhaps TRBD1 (5 bases). The CDR3 has 15 residues. Germline V gives CDR1 SGHRS, CDR2 YFSETQ. Trimming took off 4 bases at V and 1 base at J, with 14 bases between the two ends. The CDR3 region is CASSPMGLLNYGYTF. CDR3 DNA sequence: TGCGCCAGCAGCCCTATGGGACTTCTTAACTATGGCTACACCTTC.

The V gene is TRBV28, the J gene TRBJ2-3, with TRBD2 matching 8 bases. Germline V gene sequence: CDR1 MDHEN, CDR2 SYDVKM. This CDR3 is built from 15 residues. With V trimmed by 6 bases and J by 2 bases, 7 bases remained unmatched. The CDR3 bases are TGTGCCAGCAGATCGAGCGGGAGCCTCACAGATACGCAGTATTTT. Translation gives CASRSSGSLTDTQYF.

The chain has TRBV11-3 and TRBJ2-7; D possibly corresponds to TRBD1 (6 bases). CDR1 SGHNT and CDR2 YENEEA come from the germline V gene. V was trimmed by 6 bases and J by 3 bases, leaving 9 bases between them. This CDR3 is 12 amino acids long. The DNA of the CDR3 is TGTGCCAGCAGTCGGGACAACTACGAGCAGTACTTC. Amino acids: CASSRDNYEQYF.

This chain joins TRBV9 and TRBJ1-2; D unresolved. Per the germline V gene, CDR1 is SGDLS and CDR2 is YYNGEE. This CDR3 region has 14 residues. Trimming removed 4 bases at V and 8 bases at J, with 18 bases between. In DNA form, the CDR3 reads TGTGCCAGCAGCAACCCTCCGGGGATGGGAGGCTACACCTTC. Its protein product is CASSNPPGMGGYTF.

The chain is built from TRBV10-1 and TRBJ2-2; D not resolved. CDR3 length equals 13 residues. The germline V gene encodes CDR1 WNHNN and CDR2 SYGVQD (reference sequence). The germline V and J ends were trimmed by 4 bases and 13 bases, with 16 bases remaining between them. The CDR3 DNA reads TGCGCCAGCAGTGTTTCACCCGGAGAATGGCTGTTTTTT. It specifies CASSVSPGEWLFF.

The chain uses TRBV28 and TRBJ1-2, with a weak D call TRBD1 (5 bases). Trimming took off 7 bases at V and 7 bases at J, with 22 bases between the two ends. CDR3 length: 15 residues. Germline V CDR1 and CDR2: MDHEN, SYDVKM. Written as DNA, the CDR3 is TGTGCCAGCACGGAGGGCGGGGGGGATCGCGGTGGCTACACCTTC. Protein sequence: CASTEGGGDRGGYTF.

The chain has TRBV19 and TRBJ1-5; 11 positions match TRBD1. The CDR3 contains 16 residues. J gave up 7 bases and V 3 bases, and 8 bases lay outside the gene matches. In germline, CDR1 is LNHDA, CDR2 SQIVND (reference sequence). The CDR3 is CASSMRTGGEGQPQHF. The CDR3, as DNA: TGTGCCAGTAGTATGAGGACAGGGGGCGAGGGACAGCCCCAGCATTTT.

The CDR3 DNA is TGTGCCAGCAGAACCTCCGGGACAGTTGAAGCTTTCTTT. Translated: CASRTSGTVEAFF. J is TRBJ1-1 and V is TRBV7-8; 7 nucleotides match TRBD1. The J segment lost 7 bases and the V segment lost 6 bases, leaving 8 bases of the junction unmatched. The CDR3 loop spans 13 amino acids. The germline gives CDR1 SGHVS, CDR2 FQNEAQ.

The chain couples TRBV28 to TRBJ1-5; 9 bases fit TRBD1. The CDR3 totals 15 residues. Unmatched junction bases numbered 4, after V lost 3 bases and J lost 4 bases. The germline V gene encodes CDR1 MDHEN and CDR2 SYDVKM. The CDR3: CASSLDRGVNQPQHF. DNA of the CDR3: TGTGCCAGCAGTTTGGACAGGGGCGTTAATCAGCCCCAGCATTTT. Complete variable domain (other parts from reference TRBV28 and TRBJ1-5): DVKVTQSSRYLVKRTGEKVFLECVQDMDHENMFWYRQDPGLGLRLIYFSYDVKMKEKGDIPEGYSVSREKKERFSLILESASTNQTSMYLCASSLDRGVNQPQHFGDGTRLSIL.

The chain uses TRBV18 and TRBJ2-1; 9 positions match TRBD2. Germline lookup yields CDR1 KGHSH and CDR2 LQKENI. The CDR3 sequence is 16 residues long. The junction had 4 bases not matched to a gene; V was cut back by 0 bases and J by 4 bases. The CDR3, as DNA: TGTGCCAGCTCACCACCGGCTAGCGGGAAATACAATGAGCAGTTCTTC. This sequence encodes CASSPPASGKYNEQFF.

The V call is TRBV10-1, the J call TRBJ2-7; a weak D match, TRBD2 (5 bases). The CDR3 is 13 amino acids. Trimming took 5 bases from V and 3 from J, leaving 11 bases between them. The germline V gene has CDR1 WNHNN and CDR2 SYGVQD (reference sequence). CDR3 protein: CASSYLDYYEQYF. The CDR3 nucleotides are TGCGCCAGCAGTTACTTAGACTACTACGAGCAGTACTTC.

This chain uses TRBV25-1 with TRBJ1-5; 8 nucleotides agree with TRBD1. The germline V gene encodes CDR1 MGHDK and CDR2 SYGVNS. Trimming at V came to 4 bases and at J to 7 bases, leaving 9 bases not matched to a gene. CDR3 length: 15 residues. The CDR3 spells CASSVKDRAPQPQHF. The DNA of the CDR3 is TGTGCCAGCAGTGTAAAGGACAGGGCCCCCCAGCCCCAGCATTTT.